One sample yielded the 9 T cell receptor beta chains listed below, sequenced in a study of blood T cell repertoires in COVID-19. Clones were sequenced by immunoSEQ multiplex PCR, and TCRdb holds only the in-frame ones, with some missing. This repertoire shows 150,000 to 250,000 clones, roughly 82% found once; its top ten account for 12%. Sequencing was performed on PBMCs or T cells enriched from blood (not recorded which). These receptors originate from a man aged 35 to 55 who had recovered from COVID-19.

The V call is TRBV6-5, the J call TRBJ1-5, with D hard to call. Germline CDR1 MNHEY, CDR2 SVGAGI. This CDR3 spans 15 amino acids. Trimming cost V 2 bases and J 9 bases, with 17 bases left between them. The CDR3 sequence is CASSYNLDGSWPQHF. CDR3 bases: TGTGCCAGCAGTTACAATTTAGATGGTTCTTGGCCCCAGCATTTT.

V is TRBV2 and J is TRBJ2-1; 9 positions agree with TRBD2. J lost 6 bases, V lost 8 bases, and 5 bases had no gene match. CDR1 SNHLY and CDR2 FYNNEI come from the germline V gene. The CDR3 length is 13 residues. CDR3 sequence: CASQREAGNEQFF. CDR3 in DNA: TGTGCCAGCCAGCGGGAGGCGGGCAATGAGCAGTTCTTC. The variable domain in full, with the rest retrieved from reference TRBV2 and TRBJ2-1, is EPEVTQTPSHQVTQMGQEVILRCVPISNHLYFYWYRQILGQKVEFLVSFYNNEISEKSEIFDDQFSVERPDGSNFTLKIRSTKLEDSAMYFCASQREAGNEQFFGPGTRLTVL.

The CDR3 sequence: CASSLSNRHTYNEQFF. The CDR3 nucleotides are TGTGCCAGCAGCTTATCGAATAGACACACCTACAATGAGCAGTTCTTC. V gene TRBV7-3 combines with J gene TRBJ2-1; the D is unclear. Between the trimmed V and J ends, which lost 2 bases and 2 bases, there was a span of 13 bases. Germline V gene data show CDR1 as SGHTA and CDR2 as FQGTGA. This CDR3 has 16 amino acids.

This rearrangement joins TRBV30 to TRBJ1-5; D is ambiguous. The CDR3 has 12 amino acids. V lost 2 bases to trimming and J lost 8 bases, with 10 bases between them. Germline CDR1 GTSNPN, CDR2 SVGIG (reference sequence). The CDR3 DNA is TGTGCCTGGAGTTCGGGTTTCAAGCCCCAGCATTTT. The encoded protein is CAWSSGFKPQHF.

The chain combines TRBV19 with TRBJ1-2; 8 bases match TRBD1. Germline V gene data show CDR1 as LNHDA and CDR2 as SQIVND (reference sequence). CDR3 size: 14 residues. Trimming cost V 5 bases and J 3 bases; bases outside gene matches: 5. In DNA form, the CDR3 reads TGTGCCAGTAGTCCTCCGGGACAGGACTATGGCTACACCTTC. It specifies CASSPPGQDYGYTF.

The chain combines TRBV12-5 with TRBJ2-1; 9 nucleotides match TRBD2. V shed 7 bases, J shed 8 bases, and the junction held 6 bases outside the gene matches. The CDR3 totals 13 residues. Germline CDR1 LGHNT, CDR2 FRNRAP. CDR3 amino acids: CASVGTSSDEQFF. DNA for the CDR3: TGTGCTAGTGTCGGGACTAGCAGCGATGAGCAGTTCTTC.

The V call is TRBV19, the J call TRBJ1-5, with TRBD1 as a possible D gene (6 bases). V lost 10 bases and J 2 bases, leaving 18 bases between the germline ends. CDR3 length: 15 amino acids. Germline-derived CDR1 and CDR2 are LNHDA and SQIVND (reference sequence). The DNA of the CDR3 is TGTGCCACCAGAAAATGGGGGCGCGGCAATCAGCCCCAGCATTTT. Translation gives CATRKWGRGNQPQHF.

The J gene is TRBJ2-7, the V gene TRBV2, with D maybe TRBD2 (5 bases). In germline, CDR1 is SNHLY, CDR2 FYNNEI. The length of the CDR3 is 12 residues. Trimming left V 8 bases short and J 1 base short, with 9 bases between. In DNA, the CDR3 is TGTGCCAGCGCAGAGGGATCCTACGAGCAGTACGTC. It codes for CASAEGSYEQYV.

This chain uses TRBV27 with TRBJ1-2; 9 bases line up with TRBD1. The CDR3 covers 15 residues. Germline assignment: CDR1 MNHEY and CDR2 SMNVEV (reference sequence). J was trimmed by 3 bases and V by 6 bases; bases with no gene match: 8. For the CDR3, the DNA is TGTGCCAGCAGCCCCAGGACAGGGGAGGACTATGGCTACACCTTC. Its protein product is CASSPRTGEDYGYTF.